The 19 T cell receptor beta chains in this list originate from one sample, sequenced in a study of blood T cell repertoires in COVID-19. The method was immunoSEQ multiplex PCR; TCRdb's version includes in-frame clones alone and lacks a portion of them. The sample has around 200,000 clones; approximately 85% are singletons. The material sequenced was PBMCs or T cells enriched from blood (not recorded which). These receptors were taken from a man in his forties with acute COVID-19.

V gene TRBV5-6 combines with J gene TRBJ1-5; 7 bases fit TRBD1. V trimming: 0 bases; J trimming: 5 bases; junction bases outside the gene matches: 2. Germline CDR1 SGHDT, CDR2 YYEEEE. The CDR3 loop spans 14 amino acids. CDR3 region: CASSLVGGDQPQHF. The CDR3 DNA is TGTGCCAGCAGCTTGGTAGGGGGCGATCAGCCCCAGCATTTT. The full variable domain, completed using reference TRBV5-6 and TRBJ1-5, is DAGVTQSPTHLIKTRGQQVTLRCSPKSGHDTVSWYQQALGQGPQFIFQYYEEEERQRGNFPDRFSGHQFPNYSSELNVNALLLGDSALYLCASSLVGGDQPQHFGDGTRLSIL.

This chain uses TRBV28 with TRBJ1-1; perhaps TRBD1 as D (6 bases). This CDR3 spans 14 amino acids. From germline, CDR1 is MDHEN and CDR2 SYDVKM. Trimming removed 5 bases from V and 5 bases from J, with 15 bases in between. CDR3 coding DNA: TGTGCCAGCAGTCCTCACAGGGAGGGTACTGAAGCTTTCTTT. Protein sequence: CASSPHREGTEAFF. Using reference TRBV28 and TRBJ1-1 for the parts outside the CDR3, the full variable domain is DVKVTQSSRYLVKRTGEKVFLECVQDMDHENMFWYRQDPGLGLRLIYFSYDVKMKEKGDIPEGYSVSREKKERFSLILESASTNQTSMYLCASSPHREGTEAFFGQGTRLTVV.

This chain connects TRBV19 to TRBJ2-1; the match to TRBD2 covers 7 bases. The V gene's germline CDR1 is LNHDA and CDR2 SQIVND (reference sequence). The ends lost 4 bases at V and 0 bases at J; junction bases unmatched: 0. The CDR3 is 14 residues long. The CDR3 DNA reads TGTGCCAGTAGTAGCGGGAGCTCCTACAATGAGCAGTTCTTC. Translating it yields CASSSGSSYNEQFF.

The chain couples TRBV29-1 to TRBJ2-2, with TRBD1 identical over 7 bases. The CDR3 totals 14 residues. Per the germline V gene, CDR1 is SQVTM and CDR2 is ANQGSEA. J gave up 2 bases and V 6 bases, and 6 bases lay outside the gene matches. For the CDR3, the DNA is TGCAGCGTGGCCGGGACAGATAACACCGGGGAGCTGTTTTTT. Its translation is CSVAGTDNTGELFF.

The genes are TRBV6-1 and TRBJ2-1; 12 bases align to TRBD2. Trimming cost V 0 bases and J 0 bases; bases outside gene matches: 9. The CDR3 has 20 residues. CDR1 and CDR2 from the germline V gene are MNHNS and SASEGT. The CDR3 loop reads CASSEARTSGTIASYNEQFF. CDR3 in DNA: TGTGCCAGCAGTGAAGCCAGGACTAGCGGGACGATTGCCTCCTACAATGAGCAGTTCTTC.

This chain joins TRBV20-1 and TRBJ1-2; D gene uncertain. The CDR3 has 13 residues. Per the germline V gene, CDR1 is DFQATT and CDR2 is SNEGSKA (reference sequence). Trimming took off 3 bases at V and 3 bases at J, with 11 bases between the two ends. Written as DNA, the CDR3 is TGCAGTGCTAGTGGAGGGAGAGACTATGGCTACACCTTC. This encodes CSASGGRDYGYTF.

The CDR3 is CASTPRMGANTEAFF. DNA for the CDR3: TGTGCCAGCACTCCTCGAATGGGGGCGAACACTGAAGCTTTCTTT. J is TRBJ1-1 and V is TRBV19; D might be TRBD1 (6 bases). CDR1 and CDR2 (germline): LNHDA, SQIVND (reference sequence). The CDR3 length is 15 residues. V was cut by 9 bases and J by 1 base, with 18 bases left in between.

The gene calls are TRBV5-4 and TRBJ2-7, with 8 bases matching TRBD2. CDR1 and CDR2 (germline): SGHNT, YYREEE (reference sequence). The CDR3 sequence is 15 residues long. Trimming removed 4 bases from V and 2 bases from J; junction bases left unmatched: 8. In DNA form, the CDR3 reads TGTGCCAGCAGCCCTAGAACTAGCGGACCCTACGAGCAGTACTTC. Protein: CASSPRTSGPYEQYF.

J is TRBJ2-1 and V is TRBV7-3; D might be TRBD2 (5 bases). Germline V gene sequence: CDR1 SGHTA, CDR2 FQGTGA. Trimming took off 8 bases at V and 7 bases at J, with 15 bases between the two ends. The CDR3 covers 13 residues. CDR3 sequence: CASGRAGGNEQFF. For the CDR3, the DNA is TGTGCCAGCGGGAGAGCTGGCGGGAATGAGCAGTTCTTC.

The chain recombines TRBV10-1 with TRBJ1-1; D is unresolved. The CDR3 is made up of 13 amino acids. CDR1 is WNHNN and CDR2 is SYGVQD in the germline V gene (reference sequence). With 2 bases removed from V and 3 bases from J, the gap between germline ends came to 7 bases. This CDR3 reads CASSEPGYTEAFF. The CDR3 bases are TGCGCCAGCAGTGAGCCAGGTTACACTGAAGCTTTCTTT.

The CDR3 nucleotides read TGTGCCAGCAGTTTACCGGCGAGGACCGGGGAGCTGTTTTTT. Protein product: CASSLPARTGELFF. The chain recombines TRBV28 with TRBJ2-2, with no clear D. With 2 bases removed from V and 5 bases from J, the gap between germline ends came to 9 bases. CDR1 MDHEN and CDR2 SYDVKM come from the germline V gene. CDR3 length equals 14 residues.

The rearrangement links TRBV19 to TRBJ2-1; D might be TRBD2 (5 bases). Trimming took off 7 bases at V and 1 base at J, with 8 bases between the two ends. The CDR3 runs to 13 residues. Germline values: CDR1 LNHDA, CDR2 SQIVND (reference sequence). The CDR3 loop reads CASKSGSYNEQFF. CDR3 coding DNA: TGTGCCAGTAAATCGGGATCCTACAATGAGCAGTTCTTC.

This clone occurred once. The V gene is TRBV11-2, the J gene TRBJ2-7, with a tentative D call TRBD2 (7 bases). The CDR3 covers 14 residues. Trimming removed 5 bases at V and 2 bases at J, with 13 bases between. Germline-derived CDR1 and CDR2 are SGHAT and FQNNGV. The CDR3 nucleotides are TGTGCCAGCAGCGGGGGGGGCGGAGCCTACGAGCAGTACTTC. This sequence encodes CASSGGGGAYEQYF.

The rearrangement joins TRBV28 to TRBJ2-5; 8 bases line up with TRBD2. The CDR3 covers 13 residues. From germline, CDR1 is MDHEN and CDR2 SYDVKM. Germline trimming cut 8 bases from V and 2 bases from J; bases unmatched to any gene: 4. The CDR3 is CASGTGGQETQYF. The CDR3 coding sequence is TGTGCCAGCGGAACGGGAGGGCAAGAGACCCAGTACTTC.

There are a few counts of this clone. The chain has TRBV7-9 and TRBJ1-3; D not certain. Deletions cut 5 bases from V and 0 bases from J, with 8 bases between. The CDR3 spans 14 residues. Germline assignment: CDR1 SEHNR and CDR2 FQNEAQ (reference sequence). CDR3 residues: CASSLLSSGNTIYF. CDR3 DNA sequence: TGTGCCAGCAGCCTATTGAGCTCTGGAAACACCATATATTTT. Full variable domain (remainder filled in from reference TRBV7-9 and TRBJ1-3): DTGVSQNPRHKITKRGQNVTFRCDPISEHNRLYWYRQTLGQGPEFLTYFQNEAQLEKSRLLSDRFSAERPKGSFSTLEIQRTEQGDSAMYLCASSLLSSGNTIYFGEGSWLTVV.

The chain's CDR3 is CASSDEETGGYEQYF. The DNA of the CDR3 is TGTGCCAGCAGTGATGAGGAGACAGGGGGCTACGAGCAGTACTTC. The chain employs TRBV6-1 and TRBJ2-7; 9 bases line up with TRBD1. This CDR3 comprises 15 residues. Germline lookup yields CDR1 MNHNS and CDR2 SASEGT. J gave up 3 bases and V 3 bases, and 6 bases lay outside the gene matches.

J is TRBJ2-3 and V is TRBV19; D unclear. V was clipped by 6 bases and J by 0 bases, with 7 bases between them. The CDR3 sequence is 13 residues long. Germline loops: CDR1 LNHDA, CDR2 SQIVND (reference sequence). CDR3 in DNA: TGTGCCAGTAGGACACACAGCACAGATACGCAGTATTTT. This encodes CASRTHSTDTQYF.

CDR3 region: CATSEPADRAGAFF. CDR3 DNA: TGTGCCACCAGTGAACCGGCGGACAGGGCTGGAGCTTTCTTT. J is TRBJ1-1 and V is TRBV24-1; TRBD1 matches at 8 bases. Germline V gene lookup returns CDR1 KGHDR and CDR2 SFDVKD. The CDR3 spans 14 residues. The trim removed 4 bases at V and 10 bases at J, leaving 10 bases unmatched.

V usage is TRBV11-2 and J usage is TRBJ2-1, with TRBD2 matching 8 bases. Per the germline V gene, CDR1 is SGHAT and CDR2 is FQNNGV. CDR3 size: 15 residues. V gave up 1 base and J gave up 4 bases; unmatched junction bases: 3. The CDR3 is CASSLGTSSYNEQFF. The CDR3 DNA sequence: TGTGCCAGCAGCTTAGGGACTAGCTCATACAATGAGCAGTTCTTC.